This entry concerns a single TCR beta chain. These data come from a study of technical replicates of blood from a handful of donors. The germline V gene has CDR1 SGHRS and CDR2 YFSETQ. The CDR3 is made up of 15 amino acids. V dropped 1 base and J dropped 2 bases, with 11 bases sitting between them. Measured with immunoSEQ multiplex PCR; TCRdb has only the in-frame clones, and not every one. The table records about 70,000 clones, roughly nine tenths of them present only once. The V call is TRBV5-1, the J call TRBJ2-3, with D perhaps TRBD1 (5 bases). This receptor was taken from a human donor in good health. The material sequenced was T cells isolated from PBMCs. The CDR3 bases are TGCGCCAGCAGCTTGATGGCAGGGTACACAGATACGCAGTATTTT. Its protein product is CASSLMAGYTDTQYF.